This note documents a single T cell receptor (beta chain) sequence. What it binds is unknown. This same CDR3 is encoded by further DNA sequences in the sample. The collection from each donor was one heparinised blood draw averaging around 100 mL. These data originate in a study of beta chain features in type 1 diabetes. Of the isolated RNA, all was reverse transcribed, and so the sequenced material was expressed TCRB transcripts. Clones were read by immunoSEQ multiplex PCR, and TCRdb kept only the in-frame ones, dropping some. In the table there are 200,000 to 300,000 clones, 68% of which are singletons. The V gene's germline CDR1 is SQVTM and CDR2 ANQGSEA. This CDR3 contains 12 residues. V gave up 4 bases and J gave up 2 bases, with 8 bases separating them. Study findings and constraints: Lower insertion and higher deletion counts appeared at VDJ junctions in type 1 diabetes patients. cDNA-based reads could over-represent cells with high TCR expression.

Sample: naive CD4+ T cells from blood. The receptor comes from a man aged 25 to 45 in good health. This chain joins TRBV29-1 and TRBJ2-5; no clear D. The DNA of the CDR3 is TGCAGCGTTGTTCAAGGGCAAGAGACCCAGTACTTC. This codes for CSVVQGQETQYF.